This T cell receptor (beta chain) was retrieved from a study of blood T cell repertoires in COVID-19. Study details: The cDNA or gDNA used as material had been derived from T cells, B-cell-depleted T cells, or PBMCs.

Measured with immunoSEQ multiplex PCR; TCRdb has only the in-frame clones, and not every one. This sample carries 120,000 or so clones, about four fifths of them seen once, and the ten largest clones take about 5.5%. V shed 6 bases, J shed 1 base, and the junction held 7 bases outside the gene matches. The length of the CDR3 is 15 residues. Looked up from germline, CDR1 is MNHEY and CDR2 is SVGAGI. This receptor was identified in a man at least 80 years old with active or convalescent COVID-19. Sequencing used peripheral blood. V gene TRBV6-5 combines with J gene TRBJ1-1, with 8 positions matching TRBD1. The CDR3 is CASRYPGQENTEAFF. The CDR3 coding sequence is TGTGCCAGCAGATATCCGGGACAGGAGAACACTGAAGCTTTCTTT.